These 11 T cell receptor beta chains were sequenced from one sample in a study of cytomegalovirus exposure and HLA in healthy donors. TCRdb keeps only in-frame clones here, not all; method: immunoSEQ multiplex PCR. This table holds 250,000 to 400,000 clones, about nine tenths found once. The specimen sequenced was PBMCs. These receptors were collected from a woman younger than 45 in good health and CMV-seropositive.

The V and J genes are TRBV5-1 and TRBJ2-7; 9 nucleotides agree with TRBD2. CDR1 is SGHRS and CDR2 is YFSETQ in the germline V gene. With V trimmed by 4 bases and J by 6 bases, 8 bases remained unmatched. This CDR3 spans 14 amino acids. The CDR3: CASSHSGSLPEQYF. CDR3 sequence (DNA): TGCGCCAGCAGCCATAGCGGGAGCCTCCCCGAGCAGTACTTC.

The J gene is TRBJ2-7, the V gene TRBV28; D not resolved. With 6 bases removed from V and 2 bases from J, the gap between germline ends came to 17 bases. This CDR3 is 15 amino acids long. Germline-derived CDR1 and CDR2 are MDHEN and SYDVKM. As DNA, the CDR3 is TGTGCCAGCAGCTACCCCACAAATCAGCCCTACGAGCAGTACTTC. Translating gives CASSYPTNQPYEQYF. Supplemented by reference TRBV28 and TRBJ2-7, the full variable domain reads DVKVTQSSRYLVKRTGEKVFLECVQDMDHENMFWYRQDPGLGLRLIYFSYDVKMKEKGDIPEGYSVSREKKERFSLILESASTNQTSMYLCASSYPTNQPYEQYFGPGTRLTVT.

The table lists this clone with a count of one. Other DNA variants within this sample encode the same CDR3. The chain carries TRBV28 and TRBJ1-1; D gene unclear. The germline V gene encodes CDR1 MDHEN and CDR2 SYDVKM. Trimming shortened V by 5 bases and J by 2 bases, and 6 bases separated the two germline ends. This CDR3 comprises 12 residues. The CDR3 DNA reads as TGTGCCAGCAGTCCCCCAAACACTGAAGCTTTCTTT. Its protein is CASSPPNTEAFF.

The rearrangement uses TRBV29-1 and TRBJ2-5, with D perhaps matching TRBD1 (6 bases). Germline values: CDR1 SQVTM, CDR2 ANQGSEA. V gave up 7 bases and J gave up 1 base, with 10 bases separating them. This CDR3 contains 12 residues. In DNA form, the CDR3 reads TGCAGCGCCGGACAGAGCCAAGAGACCCAGTACTTC. This gives the protein CSAGQSQETQYF.

The V and J genes are TRBV7-2 and TRBJ2-7; D is unclear. The V gene's germline CDR1 is SGHTA and CDR2 FQGNSA. Trimming took 4 bases from V and 7 from J, leaving 11 bases between them. The CDR3 extends over 12 amino acids. DNA of the CDR3: TGTGCCAGCAGCTCTACCGGCCGGGAGCAGTACTTC. Its translation is CASSSTGREQYF.

The V call is TRBV29-1, the J call TRBJ2-7; the match to TRBD1 covers 8 bases. This CDR3 has 14 amino acids. CDR1 SQVTM and CDR2 ANQGSEA come from the germline V gene. The junction had 5 bases not matched to a gene; V was cut back by 0 bases and J by 4 bases. The DNA for the CDR3 is TGCAGCGTTGAAGATTTCAGGACAGGGTACGAGCAGTACTTC. Translating gives CSVEDFRTGYEQYF.

The chain joins TRBV28 to TRBJ1-2; D is possibly TRBD1 (6 bases). V was trimmed by 5 bases and J by 5 bases, leaving 12 bases between them. CDR1 MDHEN and CDR2 SYDVKM come from the germline V gene. The CDR3 extends over 13 amino acids. The CDR3 region has the DNA TGTGCCAGCAGTCCCGGGGGCCAATATGGCTACACCTTC. Its protein is CASSPGGQYGYTF.

V is TRBV5-4 and J is TRBJ1-1, with TRBD1 matching over 7 bases. This CDR3 region has 12 residues. Germline V gene sequence: CDR1 SGHNT, CDR2 YYREEE (reference sequence). The V gene end was trimmed by 1 base and the J gene end by 6 bases; junction bases not matched to a gene: 0. CDR3 region: CASSLTGAEAFF. In DNA form, the CDR3 reads TGTGCCAGCAGCTTGACAGGGGCTGAAGCTTTCTTT.

V is TRBV4-2 and J is TRBJ2-3, with TRBD2 matching 11 bases. The junction had 3 bases not matched to a gene; V was cut back by 4 bases and J by 3 bases. Germline CDR1 reads LGHNA; CDR2 reads YNFKEQ. The length of the CDR3 is 15 residues. This chain's CDR3 is CASSRASGGTDTQYF. In DNA form, the CDR3 reads TGTGCCAGCAGCCGAGCTAGCGGGGGGACAGATACGCAGTATTTT.

This chain connects TRBV27 to TRBJ2-3; D call uncertain. Germline values: CDR1 MNHEY, CDR2 SMNVEV (reference sequence). The V end was cut by 5 bases, the J end by 0 bases, with 3 bases between. This CDR3 is 12 amino acids long. CDR3 amino acids: CASSGSTDTQYF. The CDR3 DNA reads as TGTGCCAGCAGTGGTAGCACAGATACGCAGTATTTT.

The chain uses TRBV6-5 and TRBJ2-7, with D unclear. V was pared by 1 base and J by 4 bases, with 11 bases between. The CDR3 has 14 residues. Germline CDR1 MNHEY, CDR2 SVGAGI. The CDR3 sequence: CASSYYGQLYEQYF. CDR3 coding DNA: TGTGCCAGCAGTTACTACGGGCAATTGTACGAGCAGTACTTC.